This TCR beta chain was sequenced for a study of Graves' ophthalmopathy and Graves' hyperthyroidism. Overall study context: Untreated patients at initial diagnosis provided peripheral blood.

Study outcomes and limitations: Discriminating ophthalmopathy from stable hyperthyroidism, a 13-signature model attained a sensitivity of under 90% and a specificity of around 81%.

Under 3 months in duration, the ophthalmopathy in affected donors had moderate-to-severe activity, CAS ≥3 and NOSPECS ≥4. On this clonotype itself: The antigen is not known. Because the CDR3 is missing its conserved closing phenylalanine or tryptophan, this is likely a read error.

Germline CDR1 GTSNPN, CDR2 SVGIG (reference sequence). The CDR3 spans 14 residues. The V end lost 4 bases, the J end lost 1 base, and 10 bases lay between the germline ends. Amplification of the TCR beta CDR3 regions used RNA transcripts (as template). HTBI-primed RT-PCR formed the first round, and a multiplex PCR formed the second. A single record per CDR3 protein comes from TCRdb applying MiXCR to the multiplex PCR reads. The data contain roughly 230,000 distinct CDR3 sequences, 20% to 25% of them singletons. The sample was peripheral blood. The chain employs TRBV30 and TRBJ2-2, with D possibly TRBD1 on 6 matching bases. The TCR was taken from a woman in her 50s with Graves' ophthalmopathy. The chain's CDR3 is CAWIRGLNTGELFS. CDR3 bases: TGTGCCTGGATCAGGGGCCTGAACACCGGGGAGCTGTTTTCT.